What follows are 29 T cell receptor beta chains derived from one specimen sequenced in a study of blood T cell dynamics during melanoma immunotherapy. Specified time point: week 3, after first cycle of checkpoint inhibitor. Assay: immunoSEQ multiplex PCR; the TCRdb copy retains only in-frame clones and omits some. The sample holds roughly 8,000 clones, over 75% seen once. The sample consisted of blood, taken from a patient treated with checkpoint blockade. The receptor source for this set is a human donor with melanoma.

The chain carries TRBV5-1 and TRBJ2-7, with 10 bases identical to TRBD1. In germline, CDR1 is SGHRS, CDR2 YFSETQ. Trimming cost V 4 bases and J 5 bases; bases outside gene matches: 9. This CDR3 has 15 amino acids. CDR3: CASSLGTGVTHEQYV. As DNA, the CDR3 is TGCGCCAGCAGCCTAGGGACAGGGGTTACCCACGAGCAGTACGTC.

DNA of the CDR3: TGTGCCAGCAGCCCGATAAATAACCCGTGGGGCTACACCTTC. This translates into CASSPINNPWGYTF. The V gene is TRBV9, the J gene TRBJ1-2; D call uncertain. The CDR3 loop spans 14 amino acids. V dropped 4 bases and J dropped 8 bases, with 18 bases sitting between them. Germline V gene sequence: CDR1 SGDLS, CDR2 YYNGEE. Variable domain in full (rest from reference TRBV9 and TRBJ1-2): DSGVTQTPKHLITATGQRVTLRCSPRSGDLSVYWYQQSLDQGLQFLIQYYNGEERAKGNILERFSAQQFPDLHSELNLSSLELGDSALYFCASSPINNPWGYTFGSGTRLTVV.

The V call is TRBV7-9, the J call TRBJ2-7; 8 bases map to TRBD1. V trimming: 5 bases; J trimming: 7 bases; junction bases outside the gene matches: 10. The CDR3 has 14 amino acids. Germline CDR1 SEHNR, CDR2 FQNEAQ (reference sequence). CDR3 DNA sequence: TGTGCCAGCAGCCCAAACGGACAGGGCGAGGAGCAGTACGTC. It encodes CASSPNGQGEEQYV.

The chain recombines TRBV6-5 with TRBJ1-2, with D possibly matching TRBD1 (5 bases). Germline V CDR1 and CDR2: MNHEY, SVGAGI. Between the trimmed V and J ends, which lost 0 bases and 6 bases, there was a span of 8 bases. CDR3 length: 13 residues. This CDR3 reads CASSYSGRDGYTF. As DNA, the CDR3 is TGTGCCAGCAGTTACTCGGGCAGGGATGGCTACACCTTC.

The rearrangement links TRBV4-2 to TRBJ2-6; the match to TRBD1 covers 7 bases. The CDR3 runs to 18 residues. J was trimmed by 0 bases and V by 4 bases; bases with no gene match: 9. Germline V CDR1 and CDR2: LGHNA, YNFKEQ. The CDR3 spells CASSRWSNRGSGANVLTF. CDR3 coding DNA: TGTGCCAGCAGCCGATGGTCAAACAGGGGCTCTGGGGCCAACGTCCTGACTTTC.

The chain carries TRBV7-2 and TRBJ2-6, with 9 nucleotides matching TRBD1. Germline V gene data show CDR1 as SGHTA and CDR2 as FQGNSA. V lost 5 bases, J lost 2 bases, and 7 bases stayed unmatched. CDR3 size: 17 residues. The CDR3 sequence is CASSRRTGATGANVLTF. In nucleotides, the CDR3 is TGTGCCAGCAGCCGGAGGACAGGGGCCACTGGGGCCAACGTCCTGACTTTC.

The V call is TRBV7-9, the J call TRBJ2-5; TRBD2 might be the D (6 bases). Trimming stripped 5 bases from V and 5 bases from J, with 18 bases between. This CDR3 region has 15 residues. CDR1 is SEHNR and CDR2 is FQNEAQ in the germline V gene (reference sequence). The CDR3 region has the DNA TGTGCCAGCAGCGACACGAGGGGCGCGGGGGAGACCCAGTACTTC. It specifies CASSDTRGAGETQYF.

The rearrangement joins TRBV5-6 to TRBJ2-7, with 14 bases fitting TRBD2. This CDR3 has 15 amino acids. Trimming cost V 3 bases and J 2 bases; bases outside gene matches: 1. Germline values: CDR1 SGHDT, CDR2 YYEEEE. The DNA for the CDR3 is TGTGCCAGCAGCTCGGGACTAGCGGGGGCCTACGAGCAGTACTTC. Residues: CASSSGLAGAYEQYF.

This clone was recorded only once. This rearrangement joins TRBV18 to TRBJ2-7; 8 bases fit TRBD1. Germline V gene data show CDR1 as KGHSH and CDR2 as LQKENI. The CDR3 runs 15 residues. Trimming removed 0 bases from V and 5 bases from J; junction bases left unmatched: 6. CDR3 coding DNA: TGTGCCAGCTCACCACCGGGGGGACAGGCTGACGAGCAGTACTTC. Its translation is CASSPPGGQADEQYF.

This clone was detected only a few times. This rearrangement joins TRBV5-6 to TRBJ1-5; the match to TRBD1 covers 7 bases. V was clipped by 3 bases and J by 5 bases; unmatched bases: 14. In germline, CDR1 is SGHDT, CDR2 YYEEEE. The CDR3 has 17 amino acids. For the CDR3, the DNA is TGTGCCAGCAGCTCGAACCGACGGACAGGCGGAGATCAGCCCCAGCATTTT. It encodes CASSSNRRTGGDQPQHF. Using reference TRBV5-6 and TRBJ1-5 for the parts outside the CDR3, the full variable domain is DAGVTQSPTHLIKTRGQQVTLRCSPKSGHDTVSWYQQALGQGPQFIFQYYEEEERQRGNFPDRFSGHQFPNYSSELNVNALLLGDSALYLCASSSNRRTGGDQPQHFGDGTRLSIL.

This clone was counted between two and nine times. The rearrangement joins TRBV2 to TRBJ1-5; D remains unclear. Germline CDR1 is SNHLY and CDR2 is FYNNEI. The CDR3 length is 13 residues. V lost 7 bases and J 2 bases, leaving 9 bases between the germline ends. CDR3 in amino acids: CASTRAGNQPQHF. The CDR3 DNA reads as TGTGCCAGCACAAGGGCCGGCAATCAGCCCCAGCATTTT. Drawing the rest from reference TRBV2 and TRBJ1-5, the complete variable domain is EPEVTQTPSHQVTQMGQEVILRCVPISNHLYFYWYRQILGQKVEFLVSFYNNEISEKSEIFDDQFSVERPDGSNFTLKIRSTKLEDSAMYFCASTRAGNQPQHFGDGTRLSIL.

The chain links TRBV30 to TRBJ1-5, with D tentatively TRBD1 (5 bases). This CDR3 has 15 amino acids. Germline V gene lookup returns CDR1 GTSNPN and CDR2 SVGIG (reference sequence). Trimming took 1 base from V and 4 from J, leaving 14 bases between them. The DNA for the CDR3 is TGTGCCTGGAGTGATAGGACAACTTTGAATCAGCCCCAGCATTTT. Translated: CAWSDRTTLNQPQHF.

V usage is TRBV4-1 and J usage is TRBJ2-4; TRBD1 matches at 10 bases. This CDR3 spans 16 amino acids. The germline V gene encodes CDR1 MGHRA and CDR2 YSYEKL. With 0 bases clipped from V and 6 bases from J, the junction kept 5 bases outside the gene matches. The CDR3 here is CASSQDEGTGVNIQYF. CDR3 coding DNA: TGCGCCAGCAGCCAAGATGAGGGGACAGGGGTAAACATTCAGTACTTC.

The CDR3 nucleotides are TGTGCCAGCAGTCCCGGGACAGGCGCTAACTATGGCTACACCTTC. Translated, it gives CASSPGTGANYGYTF. The J gene is TRBJ1-2, the V gene TRBV6-5; 8 bases are shared with TRBD1. The junction had 5 bases not matched to a gene; V was cut back by 5 bases and J by 0 bases. The CDR3 contains 15 residues. Germline CDR1 and CDR2: MNHEY and SVGAGI.

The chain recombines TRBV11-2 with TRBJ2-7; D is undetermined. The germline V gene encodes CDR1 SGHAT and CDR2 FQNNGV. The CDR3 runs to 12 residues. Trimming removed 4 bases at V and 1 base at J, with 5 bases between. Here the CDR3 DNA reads TGTGCCAGCAGCTCCCCTTCCTACGAGCAGTACGTC. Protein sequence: CASSSPSYEQYV.

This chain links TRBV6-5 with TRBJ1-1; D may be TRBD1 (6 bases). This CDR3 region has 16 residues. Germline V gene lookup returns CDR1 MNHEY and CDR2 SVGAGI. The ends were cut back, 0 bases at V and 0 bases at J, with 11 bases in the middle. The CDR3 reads CASSYSRGAVNTEAFF. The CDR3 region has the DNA TGTGCCAGCAGTTACTCGCGGGGGGCGGTGAACACTGAAGCTTTCTTT.

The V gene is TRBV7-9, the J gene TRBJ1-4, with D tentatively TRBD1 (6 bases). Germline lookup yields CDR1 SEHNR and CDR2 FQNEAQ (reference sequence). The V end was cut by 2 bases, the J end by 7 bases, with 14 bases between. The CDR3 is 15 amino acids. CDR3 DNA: TGTGCCAGCAGCTTAAGAGGGGGTTCCAGTGAAAAACTGTTTTTT. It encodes CASSLRGGSSEKLFF.

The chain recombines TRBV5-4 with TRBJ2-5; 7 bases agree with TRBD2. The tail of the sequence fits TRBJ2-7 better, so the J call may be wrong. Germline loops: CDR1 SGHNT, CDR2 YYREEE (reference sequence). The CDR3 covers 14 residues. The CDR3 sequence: CASSLGGGMNEQYF. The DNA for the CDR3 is TGTGCCAGCAGCTTGGGGGGAGGGATGAACGAGCAGTACTTC.

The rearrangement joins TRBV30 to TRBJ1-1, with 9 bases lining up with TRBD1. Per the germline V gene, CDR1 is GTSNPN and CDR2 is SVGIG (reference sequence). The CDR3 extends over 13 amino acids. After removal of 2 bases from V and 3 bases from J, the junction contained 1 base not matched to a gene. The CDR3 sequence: CAWSRTGDTEAFF. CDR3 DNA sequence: TGTGCCTGGAGTCGGACAGGGGACACTGAAGCTTTCTTT.

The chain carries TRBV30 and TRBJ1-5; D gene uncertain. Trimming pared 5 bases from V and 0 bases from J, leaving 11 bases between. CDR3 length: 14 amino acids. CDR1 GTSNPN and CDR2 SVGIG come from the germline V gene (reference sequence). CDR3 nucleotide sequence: TGTGCCTGGTCAAGGGTTTATAGCAATCAGCCCCAGCATTTT. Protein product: CAWSRVYSNQPQHF.

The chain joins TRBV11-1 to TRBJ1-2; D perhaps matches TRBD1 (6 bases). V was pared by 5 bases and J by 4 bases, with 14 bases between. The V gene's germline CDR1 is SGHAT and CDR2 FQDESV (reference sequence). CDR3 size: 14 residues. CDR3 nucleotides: TGTGCCAGCAGCCGAACAGGACAGACCTATGGCTACACCTTC. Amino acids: CASSRTGQTYGYTF.

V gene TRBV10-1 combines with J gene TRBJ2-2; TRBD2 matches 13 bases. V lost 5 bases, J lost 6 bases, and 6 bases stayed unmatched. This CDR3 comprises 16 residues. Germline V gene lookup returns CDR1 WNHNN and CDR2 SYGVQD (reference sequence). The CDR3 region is CASSPGTSGIAGELFF. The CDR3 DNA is TGCGCCAGCAGTCCTGGGACTAGCGGGATTGCCGGGGAGCTGTTTTTT.

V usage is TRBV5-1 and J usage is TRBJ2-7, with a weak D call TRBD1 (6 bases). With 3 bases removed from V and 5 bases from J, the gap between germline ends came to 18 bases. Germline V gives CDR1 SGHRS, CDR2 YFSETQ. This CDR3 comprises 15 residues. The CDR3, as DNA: TGCGCCAGCAGCTCCGTAACAGGGTCCCCCCACGAGCAGTACTTC. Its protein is CASSSVTGSPHEQYF.

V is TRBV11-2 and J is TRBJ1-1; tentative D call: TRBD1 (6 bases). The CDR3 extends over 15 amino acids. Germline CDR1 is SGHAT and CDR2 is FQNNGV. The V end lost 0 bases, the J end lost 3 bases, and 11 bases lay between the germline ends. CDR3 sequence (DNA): TGTGCCAGCAGCTTAGATTGGGGGGGCGACACTGAAGCTTTCTTT. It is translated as CASSLDWGGDTEAFF.

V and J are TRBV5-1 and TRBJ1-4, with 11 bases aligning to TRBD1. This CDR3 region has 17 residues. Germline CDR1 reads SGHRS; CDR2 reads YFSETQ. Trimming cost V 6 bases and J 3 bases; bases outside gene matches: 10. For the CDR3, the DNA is TGCGCCAGCAACTCCGGGACAGGGGGTTTTGCTAATGAAAAACTGTTTTTT. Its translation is CASNSGTGGFANEKLFF.

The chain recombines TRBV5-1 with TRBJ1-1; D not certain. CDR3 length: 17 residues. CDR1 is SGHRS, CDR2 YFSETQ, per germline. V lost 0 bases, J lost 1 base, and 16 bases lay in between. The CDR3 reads CASSLARVGRRNTEAFF. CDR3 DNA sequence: TGCGCCAGCAGCTTGGCTAGGGTAGGTCGTCGGAACACTGAAGCTTTCTTT.

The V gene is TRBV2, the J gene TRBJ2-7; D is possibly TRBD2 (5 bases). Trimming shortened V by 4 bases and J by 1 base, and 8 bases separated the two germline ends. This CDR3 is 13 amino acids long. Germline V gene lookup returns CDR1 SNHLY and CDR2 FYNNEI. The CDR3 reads CASSGGPSYEQYF. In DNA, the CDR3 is TGTGCCAGCAGTGGAGGGCCTTCCTACGAGCAGTACTTC.

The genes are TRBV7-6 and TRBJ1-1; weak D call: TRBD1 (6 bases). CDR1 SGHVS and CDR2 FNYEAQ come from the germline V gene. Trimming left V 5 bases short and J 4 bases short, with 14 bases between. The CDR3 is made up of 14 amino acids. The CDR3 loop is CASSPLPGVTEAFF. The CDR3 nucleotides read TGTGCCAGCAGCCCACTCCCAGGGGTCACTGAAGCTTTCTTT. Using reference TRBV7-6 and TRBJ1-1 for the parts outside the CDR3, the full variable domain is GAGVSQSPRYKVTKRGQDVALRCDPISGHVSLYWYRQALGQGPEFLTYFNYEAQQDKSGLPNDRFSAERPEGSISTLTIQRTEQRDSAMYRCASSPLPGVTEAFFGQGTRLTVV.

For the CDR3, the DNA is TGTGCCACCGGCGAGGAGGGAGGGGTCCTCCTTGGCTACACCTTC. This sequence encodes CATGEEGGVLLGYTF. The chain employs TRBV15 and TRBJ1-2; a possible D gene is TRBD1 (5 bases). Germline V gene lookup returns CDR1 LNHNV and CDR2 YYDKDF (reference sequence). The CDR3 is 15 residues long. V was cut by 8 bases and J by 7 bases, with 23 bases left in between.